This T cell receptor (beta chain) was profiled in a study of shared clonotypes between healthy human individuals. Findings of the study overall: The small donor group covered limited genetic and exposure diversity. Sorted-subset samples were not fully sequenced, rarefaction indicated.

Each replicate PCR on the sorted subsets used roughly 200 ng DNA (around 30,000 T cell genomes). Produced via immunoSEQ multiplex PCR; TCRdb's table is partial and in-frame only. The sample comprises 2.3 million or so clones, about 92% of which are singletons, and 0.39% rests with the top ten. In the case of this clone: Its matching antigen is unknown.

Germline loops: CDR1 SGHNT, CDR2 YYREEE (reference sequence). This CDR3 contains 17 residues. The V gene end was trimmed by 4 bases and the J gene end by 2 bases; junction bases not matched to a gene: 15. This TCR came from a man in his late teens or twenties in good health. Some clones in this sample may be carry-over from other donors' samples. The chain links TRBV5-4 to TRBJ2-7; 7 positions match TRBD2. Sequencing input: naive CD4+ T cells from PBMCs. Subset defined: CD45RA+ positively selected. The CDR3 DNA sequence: TGTGCCAGCAGCCCGGGAGGCTCGGCAGCCCATACCTACGAGCAGTACTTC. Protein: CASSPGGSAAHTYEQYF. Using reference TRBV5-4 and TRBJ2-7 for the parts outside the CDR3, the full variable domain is ETGVTQSPTHLIKTRGQQVTLRCSSQSGHNTVSWYQQALGQGPQFIFQYYREEENGRGNFPPRFSGLQFPNYSSELNVNALELDDSALYLCASSPGGSAAHTYEQYFGPGTRLTVT.